The clone carrying this TCR beta chain has more than one count but fewer than ten. Its target is not known. Time point in this sample: persistent/refractory GD, antithyroid drugs over 5 years with positive TRAb. RNA extracted from PBMCs served as the sequencing template. The data stem from a study of regulatory T cells in long-lasting Graves disease. Germline V gives CDR1 DFQATT, CDR2 SNEGSKA (reference sequence). Trimming took 4 bases from V and 3 from J, leaving 18 bases between them. This CDR3 contains 15 residues. iRepertoire HTBI primers and Arm-PCR of CDR3 regions built TCR beta libraries. From the multiplex PCR reads, TCRdb called clonotypes with MiXCR, one entry per CDR3 protein. The repertoire holds roughly 360,000 distinct CDR3 sequences, with roughly 23% as singletons. Study-level findings and limits: Patients with persistent Graves' had lower TCR diversity than newly diagnosed patients.

This chain links TRBV20-1 with TRBJ1-1, with D tentatively TRBD1 (5 bases). The sample consisted of peripheral blood mononuclear cells (PBMCs), taken when the disease was refractory, from a patient treated with antithyroid drugs. This TCR was recovered from a woman between 40 and 50 years old with Graves disease. CDR3 sequence (DNA): TGCAGTGCTATGTTAAGGACGACGGGGGACACTGAAGCTTTCTTT. It encodes CSAMLRTTGDTEAFF.